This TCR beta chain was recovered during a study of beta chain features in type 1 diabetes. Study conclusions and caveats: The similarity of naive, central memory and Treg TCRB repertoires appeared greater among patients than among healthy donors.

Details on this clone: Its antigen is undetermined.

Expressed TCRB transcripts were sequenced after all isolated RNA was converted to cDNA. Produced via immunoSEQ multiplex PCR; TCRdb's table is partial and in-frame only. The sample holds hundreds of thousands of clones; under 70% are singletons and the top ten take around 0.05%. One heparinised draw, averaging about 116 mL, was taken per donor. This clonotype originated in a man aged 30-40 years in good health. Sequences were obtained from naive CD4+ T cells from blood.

The CDR3 loop reads CAWSEGSGNQPQHF. In DNA, the CDR3 is TGTGCCTGGAGTGAAGGATCGGGCAATCAGCCCCAGCATTTT. The chain uses TRBV30 and TRBJ1-5; D is ambiguous. V gave up 1 base and J gave up 2 bases, with 9 bases separating them. The germline V gene encodes CDR1 GTSNPN and CDR2 SVGIG (reference sequence). The CDR3 contains 14 residues.